The 6 T cell receptor beta chains given below trace back to one sample, sequenced in a study of T cell responses to AZD1222 COVID-19 vaccine. Measured with immunoSEQ multiplex PCR; TCRdb has only the in-frame clones, and not every one. Of 100,000 to 150,000 clones in the sample, more than 70% were seen once. Here the sequenced sample was peripheral blood, taken on day 0 of AZD1222 vaccination. The receptors were gathered from an adult in good health.

The genes are TRBV6-2 or TRBV6-3 and TRBJ1-5; tentative D call: TRBD1 (5 bases). CDR3 size: 15 residues. Trimming stripped 5 bases from V and 2 bases from J, with 13 bases between. Germline CDR1 is MNHEY and CDR2 is SVGEGT. This chain's CDR3 is CASSRRGGGNQPQHF. The CDR3, as DNA: TGTGCCAGCAGTCGACGGGGGGGTGGCAATCAGCCCCAGCATTTT.

The chain links TRBV5-1 to TRBJ1-2; possible D gene TRBD1, 6 bases. There are 15 residues in the CDR3. From germline, CDR1 is SGHRS and CDR2 YFSETQ. V was clipped by 0 bases and J by 1 base, with 10 bases between them. This CDR3 reads CASSLDGQFNYGYTF. DNA for the CDR3: TGCGCCAGCAGCTTGGACGGACAGTTTAACTATGGCTACACCTTC.

V and J are TRBV19 and TRBJ2-7; perhaps TRBD2 as D (5 bases). The CDR3 is made up of 16 amino acids. Germline CDR1 and CDR2: LNHDA and SQIVND (reference sequence). V was shortened by 0 bases and J by 0 bases, with 12 bases between the two germline ends. Here the CDR3 DNA reads TGTGCCAGTAGTATAGATGTTAGCGCTGTCTCCTACGAGCAGTACTTC. Protein product: CASSIDVSAVSYEQYF.

The J gene is TRBJ2-1, the V gene TRBV27; a weak D match, TRBD1 (5 bases). The CDR3 has 20 amino acids. V shed 3 bases and J shed 0 bases, with 24 bases lying between them. The germline CDR1 and CDR2 sequences are MNHEY and SMNVEV (reference sequence). Here the CDR3 reads CASSFKTGHRMLGSYNEQFF. The CDR3 coding sequence is TGTGCCAGCAGTTTCAAGACCGGACATCGGATGTTGGGCTCCTACAATGAGCAGTTCTTC.

The gene calls are TRBV10-2 and TRBJ2-2, with 14 bases fitting TRBD2. CDR3 size: 14 residues. Trimming removed 7 bases from V and 7 bases from J; junction bases left unmatched: 2. The germline gives CDR1 WSHSY, CDR2 SAAADI. CDR3 coding DNA: TGCGCCAGCACCGGACTAGCGGGGGGCGGGGAGCTGTTTTTT. This gives the protein CASTGLAGGGELFF.

V gene TRBV7-9 combines with J gene TRBJ2-7, with unresolved D. This CDR3 comprises 15 residues. Trimming cost V 2 bases and J 3 bases, with 14 bases left between them. CDR1 and CDR2 (germline): SEHNR, FQNEAQ (reference sequence). The CDR3 DNA is TGTGCCAGCAGCTTAACGGACGGTCTCCTCTACGAGCAGTACTTC. It codes for CASSLTDGLLYEQYF. Full variable domain (outside the CDR3, taken from reference TRBV7-9 and TRBJ2-7): DTGVSQNPRHKITKRGQNVTFRCDPISEHNRLYWYRQTLGQGPEFLTYFQNEAQLEKSRLLSDRFSAERPKGSFSTLEIQRTEQGDSAMYLCASSLTDGLLYEQYFGPGTRLTVT.